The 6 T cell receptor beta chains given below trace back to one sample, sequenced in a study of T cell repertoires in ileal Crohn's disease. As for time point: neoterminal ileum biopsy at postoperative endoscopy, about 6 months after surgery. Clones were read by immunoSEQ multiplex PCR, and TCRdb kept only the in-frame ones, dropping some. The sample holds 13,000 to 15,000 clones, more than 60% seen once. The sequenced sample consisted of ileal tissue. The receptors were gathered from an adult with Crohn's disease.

The CDR3 loop is CASSNRGGESGGGYTF. The CDR3 DNA sequence: TGTGCCAGTAGTAATAGAGGGGGAGAATCGGGCGGCGGCTACACCTTC. The genes are TRBV19 and TRBJ1-2, with a tentative D call TRBD1 (6 bases). In germline, CDR1 is LNHDA, CDR2 SQIVND (reference sequence). The length of the CDR3 is 16 residues. With 4 bases removed from V and 8 bases from J, the gap between germline ends came to 23 bases.

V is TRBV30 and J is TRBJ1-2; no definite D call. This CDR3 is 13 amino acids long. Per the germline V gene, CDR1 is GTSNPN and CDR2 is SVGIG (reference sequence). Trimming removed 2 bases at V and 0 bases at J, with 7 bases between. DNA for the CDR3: TGTGCCTGGAGTAGAAGAGCTAACTATGGCTACACCTTC. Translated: CAWSRRANYGYTF.

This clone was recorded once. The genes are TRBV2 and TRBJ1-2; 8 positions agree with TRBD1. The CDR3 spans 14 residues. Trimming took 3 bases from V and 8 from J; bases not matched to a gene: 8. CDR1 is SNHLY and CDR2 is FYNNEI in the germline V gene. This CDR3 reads CASSDRQGAQGYTF. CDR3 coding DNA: TGTGCCAGCAGTGACCGGCAGGGGGCGCAAGGCTACACCTTC.

The DNA of the CDR3 is TGTGCCAGCAGTTACCTAACAGGGGACGAGCAGTACTTC. Protein product: CASSYLTGDEQYF. This rearrangement joins TRBV6-5 to TRBJ2-7, with 7 bases identical to TRBD1. The J segment lost 5 bases and the V segment lost 2 bases, leaving 3 bases of the junction unmatched. Germline CDR1 and CDR2: MNHEY and SVGAGI. This CDR3 has 13 amino acids.

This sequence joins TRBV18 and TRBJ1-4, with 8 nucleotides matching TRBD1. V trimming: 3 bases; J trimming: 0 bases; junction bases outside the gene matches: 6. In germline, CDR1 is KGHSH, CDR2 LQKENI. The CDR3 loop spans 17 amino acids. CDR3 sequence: CASSPTGAGATNEKLFF. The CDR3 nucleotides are TGTGCCAGCTCACCGACAGGGGCCGGAGCAACTAATGAAAAACTGTTTTTT.

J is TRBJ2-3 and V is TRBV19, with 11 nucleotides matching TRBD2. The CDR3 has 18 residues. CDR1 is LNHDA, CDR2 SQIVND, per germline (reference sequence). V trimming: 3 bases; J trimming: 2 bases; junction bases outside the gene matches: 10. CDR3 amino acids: CASSIALAGGRNTDTQYF. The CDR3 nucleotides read TGTGCCAGTAGTATCGCCCTAGCGGGGGGACGAAACACAGATACGCAGTATTTT. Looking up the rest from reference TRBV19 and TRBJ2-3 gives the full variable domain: DGGITQSPKYLFRKEGQNVTLSCEQNLNHDAMYWYRQDPGQGLRLIYYSQIVNDFQKGDIAEGYSVSREKKESFPLTVTSAQKNPTAFYLCASSIALAGGRNTDTQYFGPGTRLTVL.